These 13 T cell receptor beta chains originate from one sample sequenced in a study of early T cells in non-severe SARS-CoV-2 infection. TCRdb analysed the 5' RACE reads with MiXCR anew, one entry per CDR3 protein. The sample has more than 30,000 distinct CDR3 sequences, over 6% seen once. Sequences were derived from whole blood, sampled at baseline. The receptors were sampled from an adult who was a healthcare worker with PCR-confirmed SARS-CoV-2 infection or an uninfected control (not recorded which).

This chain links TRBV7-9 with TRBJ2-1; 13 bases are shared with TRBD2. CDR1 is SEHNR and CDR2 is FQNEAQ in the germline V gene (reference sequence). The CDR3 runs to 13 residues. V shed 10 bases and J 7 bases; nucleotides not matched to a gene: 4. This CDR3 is CAIRTSGSNEQFF. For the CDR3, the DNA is TGTGCCATCAGGACTAGCGGGAGTAATGAGCAGTTCTTC.

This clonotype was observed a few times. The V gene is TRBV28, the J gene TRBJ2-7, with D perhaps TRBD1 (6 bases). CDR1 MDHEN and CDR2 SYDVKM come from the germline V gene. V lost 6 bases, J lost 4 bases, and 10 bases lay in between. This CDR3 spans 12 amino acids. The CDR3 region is CASSHQGYEQYF. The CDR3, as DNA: TGTGCCAGCAGCCACCAGGGGTACGAGCAGTACTTC. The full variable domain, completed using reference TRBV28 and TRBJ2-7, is DVKVTQSSRYLVKRTGEKVFLECVQDMDHENMFWYRQDPGLGLRLIYFSYDVKMKEKGDIPEGYSVSREKKERFSLILESASTNQTSMYLCASSHQGYEQYFGPGTRLTVT.

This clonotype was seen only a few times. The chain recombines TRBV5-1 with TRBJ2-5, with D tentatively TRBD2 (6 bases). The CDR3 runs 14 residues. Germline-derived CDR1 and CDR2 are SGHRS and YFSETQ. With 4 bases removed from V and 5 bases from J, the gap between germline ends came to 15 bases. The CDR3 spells CASSNGGSRETQYF. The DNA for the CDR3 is TGCGCCAGCAGCAATGGGGGGTCCCGTGAGACCCAGTACTTC.

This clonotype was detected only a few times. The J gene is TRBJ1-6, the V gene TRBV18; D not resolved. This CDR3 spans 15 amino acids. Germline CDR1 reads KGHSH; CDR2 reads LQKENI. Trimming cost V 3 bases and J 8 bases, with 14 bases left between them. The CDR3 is CASSPRPGFDSPLHF. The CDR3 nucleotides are TGTGCCAGCTCACCGAGACCGGGGTTTGATTCACCCCTCCACTTT.

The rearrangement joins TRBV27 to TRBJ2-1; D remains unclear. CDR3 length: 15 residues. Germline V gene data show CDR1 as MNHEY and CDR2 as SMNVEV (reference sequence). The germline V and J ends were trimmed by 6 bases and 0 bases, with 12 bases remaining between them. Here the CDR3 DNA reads TGTGCCAGCAGGAACAGAATCAGCTCCTACAATGAGCAGTTCTTC. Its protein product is CASRNRISSYNEQFF.

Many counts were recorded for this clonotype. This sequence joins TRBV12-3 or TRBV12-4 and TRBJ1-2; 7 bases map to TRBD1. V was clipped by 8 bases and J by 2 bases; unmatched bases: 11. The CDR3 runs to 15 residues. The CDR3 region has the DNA TGTGCCAGCTACCGTCCGGGACAGCCGAACTATGGCTACACCTTC. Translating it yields CASYRPGQPNYGYTF.

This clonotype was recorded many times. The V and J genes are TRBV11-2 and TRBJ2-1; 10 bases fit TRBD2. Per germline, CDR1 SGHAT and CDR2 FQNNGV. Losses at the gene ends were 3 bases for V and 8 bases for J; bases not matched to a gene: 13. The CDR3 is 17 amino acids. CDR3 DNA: TGTGCCAGCAGCTTTGTCCTAGCGGGAGCGTCGGGCCATGAGCAGTTCTTC. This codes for CASSFVLAGASGHEQFF.

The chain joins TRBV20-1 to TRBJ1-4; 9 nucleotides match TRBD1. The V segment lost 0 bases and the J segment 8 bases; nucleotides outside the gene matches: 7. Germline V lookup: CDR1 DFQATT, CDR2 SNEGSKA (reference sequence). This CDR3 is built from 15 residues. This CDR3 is CSAREWGQGSEKLFF. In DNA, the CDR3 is TGCAGTGCTAGAGAGTGGGGACAGGGAAGCGAAAAACTGTTTTTT.

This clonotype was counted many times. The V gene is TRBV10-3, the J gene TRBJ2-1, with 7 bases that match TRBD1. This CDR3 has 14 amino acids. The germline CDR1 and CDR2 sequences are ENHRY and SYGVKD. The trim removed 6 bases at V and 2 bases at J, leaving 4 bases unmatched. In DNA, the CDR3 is TGTGCCATCAGGGCGACAGGGACCTACAATGAGCAGTTCTTC. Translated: CAIRATGTYNEQFF.

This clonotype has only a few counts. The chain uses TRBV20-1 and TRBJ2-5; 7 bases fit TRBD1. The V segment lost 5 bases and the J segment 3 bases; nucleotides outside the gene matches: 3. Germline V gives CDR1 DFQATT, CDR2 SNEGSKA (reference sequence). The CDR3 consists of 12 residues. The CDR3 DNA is TGCAGTGCTTTTGGGACAGAAGAGACCCAGTACTTC. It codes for CSAFGTEETQYF.

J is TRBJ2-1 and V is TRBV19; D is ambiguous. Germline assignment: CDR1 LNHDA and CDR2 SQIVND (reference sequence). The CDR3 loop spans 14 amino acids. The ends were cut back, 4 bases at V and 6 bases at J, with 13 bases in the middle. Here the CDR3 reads CASSKGIGVNEQFF. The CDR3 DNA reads TGTGCCAGTAGTAAGGGAATTGGGGTCAATGAGCAGTTCTTC.

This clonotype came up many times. The CDR3 spells CASSTLSSGSATGELFF. CDR3 DNA sequence: TGCGCCAGCAGCACCCTTTCTAGCGGGAGTGCTACCGGGGAGCTGTTTTTT. This chain joins TRBV5-1 and TRBJ2-2; 10 positions match TRBD2. From germline, CDR1 is SGHRS and CDR2 YFSETQ. CDR3 length equals 17 residues. With 4 bases clipped from V and 5 bases from J, the junction kept 11 bases outside the gene matches. The variable domain in full, with the rest retrieved from reference TRBV5-1 and TRBJ2-2, is KAGVTQTPRYLIKTRGQQVTLSCSPISGHRSVSWYQQTPGQGLQFLFEYFSETQRNKGNFPGRFSGRQFSNSRSEMNVSTLELGDSALYLCASSTLSSGSATGELFFGEGSRLTVL.

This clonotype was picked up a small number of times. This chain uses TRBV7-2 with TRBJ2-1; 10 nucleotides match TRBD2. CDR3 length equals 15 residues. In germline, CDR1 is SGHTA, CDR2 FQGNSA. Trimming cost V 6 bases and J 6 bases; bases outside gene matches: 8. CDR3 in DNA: TGTGCCAGCAGTCCGCTAGCGGGAGAGGGCAATGAGCAGTTCTTC. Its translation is CASSPLAGEGNEQFF.